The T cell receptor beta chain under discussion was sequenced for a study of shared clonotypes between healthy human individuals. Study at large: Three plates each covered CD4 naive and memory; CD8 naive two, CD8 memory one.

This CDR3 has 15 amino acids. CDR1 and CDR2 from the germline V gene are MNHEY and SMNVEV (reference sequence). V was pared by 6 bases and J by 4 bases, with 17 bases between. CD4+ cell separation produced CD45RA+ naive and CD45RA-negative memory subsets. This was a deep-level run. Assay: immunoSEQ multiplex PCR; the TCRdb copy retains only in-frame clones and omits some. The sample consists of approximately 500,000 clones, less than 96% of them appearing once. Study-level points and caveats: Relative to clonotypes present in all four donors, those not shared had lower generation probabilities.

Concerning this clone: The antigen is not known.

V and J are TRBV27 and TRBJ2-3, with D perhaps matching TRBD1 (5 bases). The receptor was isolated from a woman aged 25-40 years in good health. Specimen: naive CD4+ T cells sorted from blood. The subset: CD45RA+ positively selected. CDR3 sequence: CASRPLRVIPDTQYF. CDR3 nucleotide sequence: TGTGCCAGCAGACCCCTCAGGGTGATTCCAGATACGCAGTATTTT.